This T cell receptor beta chain was sequenced for a study of long-term antiretroviral therapy in people with HIV. This clone was counted between two and nine times. Samples were assayed with immunoSEQ v3.0 at survey level. Profiling relied on immunoSEQ multiplex PCR, and the TCRdb table lists in-frame clones only, not all of them. The sample has around 23,000 clones; 81% are singletons. The CDR3 loop spans 15 amino acids. V gave up 0 bases and J gave up 4 bases; unmatched junction bases: 6. The germline gives CDR1 SGHTA, CDR2 FQGNSA. This TCR came from a woman aged 18-29 years with HIV. Source: unsorted PBMCs, taken at the start of antiretroviral therapy, before treatment. V usage is TRBV7-2 and J usage is TRBJ2-7, with 7 positions matching TRBD1. The CDR3 sequence: CASSLARDSTYEQYF. CDR3 DNA: TGTGCCAGCAGCTTAGCTCGGGACAGCACGTACGAGCAGTACTTC. The full variable domain, completed using reference TRBV7-2 and TRBJ2-7, is GAGVSQSPSNKVTEKGKDVELRCDPISGHTALYWYRQSLGQGLEFLIYFQGNSAPDKSGLPSDRFSAERTGGSVSTLTIQRTQQEDSAVYLCASSLARDSTYEQYFGPGTRLTVT.